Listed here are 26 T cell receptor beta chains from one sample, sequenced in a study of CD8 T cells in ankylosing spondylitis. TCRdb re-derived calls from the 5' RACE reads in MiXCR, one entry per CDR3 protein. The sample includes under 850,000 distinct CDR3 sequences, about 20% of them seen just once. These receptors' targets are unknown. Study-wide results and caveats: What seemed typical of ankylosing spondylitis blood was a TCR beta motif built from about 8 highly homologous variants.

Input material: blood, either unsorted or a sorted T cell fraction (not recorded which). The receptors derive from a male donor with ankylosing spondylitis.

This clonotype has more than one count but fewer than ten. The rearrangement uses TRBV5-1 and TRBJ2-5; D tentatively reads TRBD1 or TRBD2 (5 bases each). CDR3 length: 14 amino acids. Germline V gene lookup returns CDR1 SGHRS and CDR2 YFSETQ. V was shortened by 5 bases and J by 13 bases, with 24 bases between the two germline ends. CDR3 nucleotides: TGCGCCAGCAGTACGTCCGGGACGCCGGTTCCCCTGTACTTC. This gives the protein CASSTSGTPVPLYF.

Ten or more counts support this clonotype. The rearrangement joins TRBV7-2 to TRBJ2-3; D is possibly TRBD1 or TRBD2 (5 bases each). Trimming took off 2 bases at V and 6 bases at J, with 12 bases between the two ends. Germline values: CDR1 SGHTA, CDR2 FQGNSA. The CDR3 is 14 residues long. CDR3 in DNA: TGTGCCAGCAGCTTATGGGGACCACCCGATACGCAGTATTTT. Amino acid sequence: CASSLWGPPDTQYF.

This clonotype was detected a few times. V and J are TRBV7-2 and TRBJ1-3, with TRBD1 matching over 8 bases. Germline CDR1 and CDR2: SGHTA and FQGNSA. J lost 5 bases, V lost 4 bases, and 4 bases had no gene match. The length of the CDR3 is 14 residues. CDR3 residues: CASSWDRSRNTIYF. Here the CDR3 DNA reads TGTGCCAGCAGCTGGGACAGGTCTCGAAACACCATATATTTT.

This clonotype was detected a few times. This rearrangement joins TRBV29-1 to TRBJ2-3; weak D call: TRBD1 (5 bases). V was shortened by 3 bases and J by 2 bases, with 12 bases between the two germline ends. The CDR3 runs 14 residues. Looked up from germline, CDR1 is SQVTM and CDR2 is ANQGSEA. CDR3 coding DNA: TGCAGCGTTGAGGGTCAGGGTAACACAGATACGCAGTATTTT. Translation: CSVEGQGNTDTQYF.

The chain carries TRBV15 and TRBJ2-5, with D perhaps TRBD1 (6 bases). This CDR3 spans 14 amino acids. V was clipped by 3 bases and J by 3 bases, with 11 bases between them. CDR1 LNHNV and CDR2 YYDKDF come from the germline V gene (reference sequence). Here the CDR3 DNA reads TGTGCCACCAGCAGCAACTACAGGGAAGAGACCCAGTACTTC. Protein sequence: CATSSNYREETQYF. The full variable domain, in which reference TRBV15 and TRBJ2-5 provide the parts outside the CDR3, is DAMVIQNPRYQVTQFGKPVTLSCSQTLNHNVMYWYQQKSSQAPKLLFHYYDKDFNNEADTPDNFQSRRPNTSFCFLDIRSPGLGDTAMYLCATSSNYREETQYFGPGTRLLVL.

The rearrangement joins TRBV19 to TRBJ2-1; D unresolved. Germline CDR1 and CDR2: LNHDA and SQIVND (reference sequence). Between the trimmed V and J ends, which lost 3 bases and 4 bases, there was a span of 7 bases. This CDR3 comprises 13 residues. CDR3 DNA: TGTGCCAGTAGTATGGCAACTTACAATGAGCAGTTCTTC. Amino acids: CASSMATYNEQFF.

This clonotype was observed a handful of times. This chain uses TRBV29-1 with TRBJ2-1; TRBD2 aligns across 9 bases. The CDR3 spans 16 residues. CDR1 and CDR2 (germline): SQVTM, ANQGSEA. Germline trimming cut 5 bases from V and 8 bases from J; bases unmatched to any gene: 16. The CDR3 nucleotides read TGCAGCGTTTTTGGGGCGGGAGGGCCGGTGAGGGATGAGCAGTTCTTC. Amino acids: CSVFGAGGPVRDEQFF.

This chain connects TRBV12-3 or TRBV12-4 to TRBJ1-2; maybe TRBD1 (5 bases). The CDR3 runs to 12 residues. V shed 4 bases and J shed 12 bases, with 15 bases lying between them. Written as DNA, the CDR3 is TGTGCCAGCAGTTCCCGGGGGGGGATTGACACCTTC. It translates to CASSSRGGIDTF.

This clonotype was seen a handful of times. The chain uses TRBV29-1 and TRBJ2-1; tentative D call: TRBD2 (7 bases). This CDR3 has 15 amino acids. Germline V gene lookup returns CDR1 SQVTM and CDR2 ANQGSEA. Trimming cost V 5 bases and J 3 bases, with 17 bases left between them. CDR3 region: CSVLGGGPFYNEQFF. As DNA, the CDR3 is TGCAGCGTTTTGGGGGGGGGCCCCTTCTACAATGAGCAGTTCTTC.

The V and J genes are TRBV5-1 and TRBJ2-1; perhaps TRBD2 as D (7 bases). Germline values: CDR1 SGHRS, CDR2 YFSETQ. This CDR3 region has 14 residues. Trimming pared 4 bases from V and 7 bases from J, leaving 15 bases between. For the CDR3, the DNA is TGCGCCAGCAGCCAGGGGAGGGATTTTAATGAGCAGTTCTTC. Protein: CASSQGRDFNEQFF.

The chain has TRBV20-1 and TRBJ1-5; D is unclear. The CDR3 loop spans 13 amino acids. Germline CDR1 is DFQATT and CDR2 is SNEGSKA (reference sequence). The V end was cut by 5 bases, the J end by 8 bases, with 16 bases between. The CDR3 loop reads CSAHDRGRKPQHF. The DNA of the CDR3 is TGCAGTGCTCACGACCGGGGAAGGAAGCCCCAGCATTTT.

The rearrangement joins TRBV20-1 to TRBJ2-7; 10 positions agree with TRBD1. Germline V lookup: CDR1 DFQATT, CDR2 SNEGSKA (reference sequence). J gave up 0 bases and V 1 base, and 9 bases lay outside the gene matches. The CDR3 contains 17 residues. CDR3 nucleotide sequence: TGCAGTGCTAGAGCCAAACCCGGGACAGGGGTCTCCTACGAGCAGTACTTC. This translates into CSARAKPGTGVSYEQYF.

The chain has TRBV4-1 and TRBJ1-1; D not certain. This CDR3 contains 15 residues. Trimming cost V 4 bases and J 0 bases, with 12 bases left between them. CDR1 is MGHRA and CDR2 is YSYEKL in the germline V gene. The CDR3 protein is CASSLPVGLNTEAFF. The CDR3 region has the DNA TGCGCCAGCAGCCTACCGGTAGGACTGAACACTGAAGCTTTCTTT.

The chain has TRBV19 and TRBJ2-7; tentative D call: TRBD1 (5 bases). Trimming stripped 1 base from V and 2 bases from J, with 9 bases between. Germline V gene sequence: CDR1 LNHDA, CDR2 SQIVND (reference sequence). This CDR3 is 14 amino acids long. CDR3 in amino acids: CASSIGGSAYEQYF. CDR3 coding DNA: TGTGCCAGTAGTATAGGGGGCAGCGCCTACGAGCAGTACTTC.

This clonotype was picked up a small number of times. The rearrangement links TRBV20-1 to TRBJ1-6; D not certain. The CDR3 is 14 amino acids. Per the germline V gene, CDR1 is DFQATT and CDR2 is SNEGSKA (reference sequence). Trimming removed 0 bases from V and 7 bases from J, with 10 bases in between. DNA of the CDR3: TGCAGTGCTAGAGAGGCCTCGGGAAATTCACCCCTCCACTTT. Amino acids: CSAREASGNSPLHF.

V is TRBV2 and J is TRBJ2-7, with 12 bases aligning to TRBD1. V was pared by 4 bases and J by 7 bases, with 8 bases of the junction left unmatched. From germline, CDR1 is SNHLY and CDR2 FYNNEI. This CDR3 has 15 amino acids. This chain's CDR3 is CASSGGDRGLWEQYF. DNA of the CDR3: TGTGCCAGCAGTGGAGGGGACAGGGGGCTGTGGGAGCAGTACTTC.

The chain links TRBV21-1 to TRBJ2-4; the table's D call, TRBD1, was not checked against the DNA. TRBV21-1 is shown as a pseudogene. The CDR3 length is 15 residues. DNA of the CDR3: TGTGCCAGCAGCAAGGGGACAAAAGTGGGAAACATTCAGTACTTC. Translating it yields CASSKGTKVGNIQYF.

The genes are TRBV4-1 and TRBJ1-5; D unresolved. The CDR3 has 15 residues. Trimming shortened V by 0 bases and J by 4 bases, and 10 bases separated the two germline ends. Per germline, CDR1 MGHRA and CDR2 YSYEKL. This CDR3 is CASSQEHPGNQPQHF. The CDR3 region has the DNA TGCGCCAGCAGCCAAGAACACCCTGGAAATCAGCCCCAGCATTTT.

The CDR3 DNA is TGTGCCAGCAGCACTAGCCTAGATGGTACGCAGTATTTT. Its translation is CASSTSLDGTQYF. This chain uses TRBV12-3 or TRBV12-4 with TRBJ2-3; D might be TRBD2 (6 bases). This CDR3 contains 13 residues. V lost 6 bases to trimming and J lost 8 bases, with 15 bases between them.

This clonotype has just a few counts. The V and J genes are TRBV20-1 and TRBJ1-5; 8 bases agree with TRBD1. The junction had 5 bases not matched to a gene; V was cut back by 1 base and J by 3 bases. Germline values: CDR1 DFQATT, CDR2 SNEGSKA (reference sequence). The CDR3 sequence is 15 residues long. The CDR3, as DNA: TGCAGTGCTAGAGCTCCAGGGGGCGACAATCAGCCCCAGCATTTT. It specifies CSARAPGGDNQPQHF.

The CDR3 loop is CASSLARGGYGYTF. The CDR3 nucleotides are TGTGCCAGCAGTTTAGCGCGAGGGGGGTATGGCTACACCTTC. J is TRBJ1-2 and V is TRBV12-3 or TRBV12-4; a weak D match, TRBD1 (6 bases). The CDR3 consists of 14 residues. V was clipped by 0 bases and J by 5 bases, with 10 bases between them.

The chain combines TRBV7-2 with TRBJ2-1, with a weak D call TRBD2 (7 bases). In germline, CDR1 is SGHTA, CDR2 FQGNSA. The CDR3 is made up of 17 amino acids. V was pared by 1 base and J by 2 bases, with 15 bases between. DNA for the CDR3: TGTGCCAGCAGCTTAGGGGGGGGCGGGTTCACCTACAATGAGCAGTTCTTC. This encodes CASSLGGGGFTYNEQFF.

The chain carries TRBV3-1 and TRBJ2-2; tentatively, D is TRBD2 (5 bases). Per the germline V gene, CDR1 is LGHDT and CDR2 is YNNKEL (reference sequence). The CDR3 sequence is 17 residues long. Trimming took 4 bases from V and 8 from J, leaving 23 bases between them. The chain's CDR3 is CASSRPRGEGKTGELFF. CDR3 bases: TGTGCCAGCAGCCGCCCCCGGGGTGAAGGGAAAACTGGGGAGCTGTTTTTT.

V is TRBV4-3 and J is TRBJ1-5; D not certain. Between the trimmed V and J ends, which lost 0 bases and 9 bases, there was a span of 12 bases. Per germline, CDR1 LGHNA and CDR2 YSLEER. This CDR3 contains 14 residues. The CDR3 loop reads CASSQDPGVPPQHF. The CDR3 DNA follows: TGCGCCAGCAGCCAAGATCCTGGGGTGCCGCCCCAGCATTTT.

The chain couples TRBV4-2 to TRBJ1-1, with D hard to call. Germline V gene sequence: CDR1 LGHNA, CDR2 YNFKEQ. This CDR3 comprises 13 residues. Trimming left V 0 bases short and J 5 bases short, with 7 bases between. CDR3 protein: CASSQDSLTEAFF. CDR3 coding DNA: TGTGCCAGCAGCCAAGATTCCTTAACTGAAGCTTTCTTT.

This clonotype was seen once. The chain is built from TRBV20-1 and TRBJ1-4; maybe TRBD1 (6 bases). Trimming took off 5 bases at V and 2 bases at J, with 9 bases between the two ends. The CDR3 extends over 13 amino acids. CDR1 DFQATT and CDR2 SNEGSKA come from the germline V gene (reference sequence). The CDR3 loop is CSALQGTNEKLFF. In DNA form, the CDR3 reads TGCAGTGCTCTTCAGGGGACTAATGAAAAACTGTTTTTT.